These 5 T cell receptor beta chains originate from one sample sequenced in a study of blood T cell repertoires in COVID-19. TCRdb's copy holds only in-frame clones and misses some; the assay was immunoSEQ multiplex PCR. The table includes fewer than 200,000 clones, less than 85% detected once. The sequencing input was PBMCs or T cells enriched from blood (not recorded which). These receptors originate from a woman in her sixties with acute COVID-19.

The rearrangement uses TRBV27 and TRBJ2-3; TRBD2 matches 10 bases. The CDR3 runs 15 residues. Looked up from germline, CDR1 is MNHEY and CDR2 is SMNVEV (reference sequence). V dropped 6 bases and J dropped 4; count of bases not matched to a gene: 7. The DNA for the CDR3 is TGTGCCAGCAGAAAAGCGGGAGGGAAGGCAGATACGCAGTATTTT. As protein: CASRKAGGKADTQYF.

The chain joins TRBV30 to TRBJ1-6; D might be TRBD1 (5 bases). Germline V gene sequence: CDR1 GTSNPN, CDR2 SVGIG (reference sequence). This CDR3 has 13 residues. The V gene lost 6 bases and the J gene lost 5 bases, with 11 bases spanning the gap. The CDR3 DNA reads as TGTGCCTGTCAGGGAAGGGATAATTCACCCCTCCACTTT. Protein sequence: CACQGRDNSPLHF.

This rearrangement joins TRBV9 to TRBJ1-3; D gene uncertain. CDR3 length: 14 amino acids. V lost 0 bases to trimming and J lost 4 bases, with 8 bases between them. Germline-derived CDR1 and CDR2 are SGDLS and YYNGEE. The CDR3 is CASSVAEAGNTIYF. The CDR3 DNA reads as TGTGCCAGCAGCGTAGCGGAGGCCGGAAACACCATATATTTT.

This clone was recorded at least ten times. This sequence joins TRBV7-9 and TRBJ2-2, with D possibly being TRBD1 (5 bases). Germline V gene sequence: CDR1 SEHNR, CDR2 FQNEAQ (reference sequence). The CDR3 has 16 amino acids. Between the trimmed V and J ends, which lost 6 bases and 5 bases, there was a span of 19 bases. The CDR3 nucleotides read TGTGCCAGCAGACCCCCTAGGGGATTCGGGACCGGGGAGCTGTTTTTT. It translates to CASRPPRGFGTGELFF. The full variable domain, its missing parts supplied by reference TRBV7-9 and TRBJ2-2, is DTGVSQNPRHKITKRGQNVTFRCDPISEHNRLYWYRQTLGQGPEFLTYFQNEAQLEKSRLLSDRFSAERPKGSFSTLEIQRTEQGDSAMYLCASRPPRGFGTGELFFGEGSRLTVL.

The chain is built from TRBV3-1 (or the pseudogene TRBV3-2) and TRBJ1-2; 7 positions agree with TRBD1. This CDR3 spans 15 amino acids. Germline V gene data show CDR1 as LGHDT and CDR2 as YNNKEL (reference sequence). The trim removed 1 base at V and 0 bases at J, leaving 2 bases unmatched. CDR3 bases: TGTGCCAGCAGCCAAGGGACAGGACCTAACTATGGCTACACCTTC. This translates into CASSQGTGPNYGYTF.